This paragraph covers one TCR beta chain sequence. Antigen unknown. Genomic DNA of each subset was evenly split across several immunoSEQ plates. Sequenced by immunoSEQ multiplex PCR; TCRdb stores in-frame clones only, minus some. This table holds some 1 million clones, about 76% found once. The data were taken from a study of shared clonotypes between healthy human individuals. For the study at large: Three plates each covered CD4 naive and memory; CD8 naive two, CD8 memory one.

With 6 bases removed from V and 4 bases from J, the gap between germline ends came to 13 bases. The CDR3 is made up of 14 amino acids. The V gene's germline CDR1 is MDHEN and CDR2 SYDVKM. Findings and caveats of the study: Few donors restricted represented genetic and exposure-history diversity.

This receptor was identified in a man aged 18-30 years in good health. The sequenced sample consisted of memory CD4+ T cells sorted from blood. The subset: CD45RA-negative fraction. The V call is TRBV28, the J call TRBJ1-5; D unclear. In DNA form, the CDR3 reads TGTGCCAGCAGCCTCATGAGTCGGAATCAGCCCCAGCATTTT. Its protein is CASSLMSRNQPQHF.